The source of this T cell receptor beta chain is a study of molecular identifiers for immune sequencing clone quantification. Study at large: With replicates, the RNA of around 20,000 or 100,000 naive CD8 cells was split five ways and four were sequenced. Study-wide findings and caveats: In naive cells, under 1% of molecules belonged to clones above 20 RNA copies, against over 98% in effector cells. Clone sizes could be underestimated for highly expanded clones when identical TCR molecules share a barcode.

Isolation of naive CD8 T cells was achieved by sorting on a CD8+CD4-CCR7+CD45RA+ phenotype. Details on this clonotype: Antigen specificity is unknown.

From the PCR reads, TCRdb called clonotypes with MiXCR, one entry per CDR3 protein. This sample has about half a million distinct CDR3 sequences, with under 30% found just once. The CDR3 runs to 18 residues. Trimming cost V 5 bases and J 5 bases; bases outside gene matches: 17. Sequencing used naive CD8+ T cells from blood, with Jurkat cell RNA spiked in. Subset defined: FACS-sorted CD8+CD4-CCR7+CD45RA+ naive T cells. The TCR sequence derives from a human donor in good health. Some libraries in this study had Jurkat cell RNA spiked in. The chain carries TRBV12-3 or TRBV12-4 and TRBJ2-5; 10 positions agree with TRBD2. CDR3 amino acids: CASSALFSGGRLGETQYF. Written as DNA, the CDR3 is TGTGCCAGCAGTGCCCTCTTTAGCGGGGGGAGGCTGGGGGAGACCCAGTACTTC.